This record concerns one T cell receptor (beta chain) sequence. Its antigen is not yet known. Per-base qualities were not stored, and no clone one base away is much larger. These data belong to a study of PD-1 blockade in classical Hodgkin lymphoma (dated by TCRdb to the early 2020s). About the investigation overall: Nivolumab dosing was 3 mg/kg intravenously every 2 weeks, continuing until either disease progression or unacceptable toxicity. To define a peripheral blood immune signature of response to PD-1 blockade in classical Hodgkin lymphoma, the study combined TCR beta sequencing with CyTOF.

This specimen's time point label, per the study, means: cycle 1 day 1 (C1D1), immediately before nivolumab initiation. Relapse after autologous stem cell transplantation had occurred in all trial patients, and cohorts A, B and C were distinguished by prior brentuximab vedotin exposure. The trial cohort included 50 or so patients with relapsed/refractory classical Hodgkin lymphoma, and each patient had a best overall response of complete response, partial response or progressive disease. Single-agent nivolumab was administered to trial patients in the multi-cohort phase II CheckMate 205 trial. An independent review committee assessed best overall response by applying the 2007 International Working Group response criteria. Trial PBMCs were collected just before the start of nivolumab (C1D1) and during therapy at cycle 2 day 1 and cycle 4 day 1. Peripheral blood was collected in 8 mL Vacutainer Cell Preparation Tubes, from which PBMCs were isolated by centrifugation and then cryopreserved.

General findings and caveats noted by the study authors: Diversity was lower in patients who began nivolumab less than 1 year after ASCT, so these patients were left out of later analyses to avoid confounding by immune reconstitution. The study covered only a single clinical trial cohort, and the causes of the repertoire differences, possibly disease activity or prior therapy, were still not defined. Newly diagnosed patients were reported to have lower baseline TCR diversity than healthy donors, and relapsed/refractory patients were reported to have lower baseline TCR diversity still. A significant rise by C4D1 was seen in CD4+ but not CD8+ TCR diversity (p=0.0027 vs p=0.16), with the rise being most apparent in complete responders (p=0.02). Among trial patients, those achieving complete response had baseline diversity similar to that of newly diagnosed patients, while diversity was significantly lower in partial responders and progressors.

The Qiagen DNeasy kit was used to extract genomic DNA from unsorted PBMCs and from the negatively selected CD4+ and CD8+ fractions. Using primers that anneal to V and J segments, immunoSEQ multiplex PCR amplified the TCR beta CDR3 regions. A synthetic immune receptor repertoire was used to minimize amplification bias, and any residual bias was removed computationally once sequencing was done. Regarding the original processing steps: Custom Python scripts were used to quantify repertoire diversity as the Shannon entropy index. The unsorted, CD4+ and CD8+ repertoires were each analyzed separately, with the exception of combined analyses, where CD4+ and CD8+ sequences were merged in silico. A clone was considered expanded if an increase in frequency of at least 2-fold after treatment relative to C1D1 was found, and a pseudocount of 0.5 was applied to clones undetected at baseline. Clones with 0 or 1 copy at C1D1 were classified as singleton clones, and clones with 2 or more copies were classified as non-singleton clones. Clones expanded in unsorted samples were labelled as CD4+, CD8+ or unknown by matching protein sequences in sorted samples from the same patient. Wilcoxon tests on paired samples were used to test changes in diversity from C1D1 to C4D1. TCRdb took over this immuneACCESS table, retaining in-frame rearrangements with V and J assigned. Such tables are incomplete; in checked studies, under half of the missing clones stem from an unresolved V gene, and the remainder is unexplained. That table gives V, J and clone size, and the DNA gave D and trimming. The sample data list around 96,000 clones, and approximately 80% of these were observed just once. Clones ranked in the top ten supply about 12% of the sample.

The TCR sequence derives from a human donor with classical Hodgkin lymphoma. The sequenced sample was peripheral blood mononuclear cells (PBMCs), obtained at baseline.

The encoded CDR3 is CASSGKTGNQETQYF. The DNA sequence is as follows: TGTGCCAGCAGCGGGAAGACAGGGAACCAAGAGACCCAGTACTTC. Recombination connected TRBV5-4 to TRBJ2-5; 7 bases in the middle match TRBD1. Including cysteine and phenylalanine, the CDR3 has 15 amino acids. Of all the DNA, just the CDR3 is kept, 45 bases in frame from base 1. CDR1 SGHNT and CDR2 YYREEE were looked up in the germline V gene (reference sequence). V is cut back by 4 bases and J by 0 bases, with 6 bases in the junction unmatched. The full variable domain, completed from the reference TRBV5-4 and TRBJ2-5 proteins outside the CDR3, reads ETGVTQSPTHLIKTRGQQVTLRCSSQSGHNTVSWYQQALGQGPQFIFQYYREEENGRGNFPPRFSGLQFPNYSSELNVNALELDDSALYLCASSGKTGNQETQYFGPGTRLLVL.